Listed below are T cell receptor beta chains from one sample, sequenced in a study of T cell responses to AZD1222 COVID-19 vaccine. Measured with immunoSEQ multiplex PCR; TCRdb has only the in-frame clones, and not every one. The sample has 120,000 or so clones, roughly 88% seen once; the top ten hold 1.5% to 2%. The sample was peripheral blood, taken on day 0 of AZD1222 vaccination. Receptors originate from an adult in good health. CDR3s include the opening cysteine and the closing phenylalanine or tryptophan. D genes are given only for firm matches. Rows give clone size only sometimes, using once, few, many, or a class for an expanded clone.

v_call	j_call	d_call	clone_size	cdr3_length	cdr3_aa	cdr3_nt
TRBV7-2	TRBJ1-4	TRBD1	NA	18	CASSLPRTGRRSNEKLFF	TGTGCCAGCAGCTTACCCCGGACAGGGCGGCGGTCTAATGAAAAACTGTTTTTT
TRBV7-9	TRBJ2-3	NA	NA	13	CASSLTSENTQYF	TGTGCCAGCAGCTTAACCTCAGAGAATACGCAGTATTTT
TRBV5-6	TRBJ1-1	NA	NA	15	CASSLAGLSYTEAFF	TGTGCCAGCAGCTTGGCCGGCTTGAGTTACACTGAAGCTTTCTTT
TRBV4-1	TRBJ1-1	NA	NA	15	CASSQEGSSDTEAFF	TGCGCCAGCAGCCAAGAAGGGTCATCAGACACTGAAGCTTTCTTT
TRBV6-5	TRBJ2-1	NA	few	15	CASSPNPAGDNEQFF	TGTGCCAGCAGTCCCAACCCGGCAGGGGACAATGAGCAGTTCTTC
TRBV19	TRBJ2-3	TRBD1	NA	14	CASSIGQGADTQYF	TGTGCCAGTAGTATAGGACAGGGGGCAGATACGCAGTATTTT
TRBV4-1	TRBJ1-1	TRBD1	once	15	CASSQAGQGFTEAFF	TGCGCCAGCAGCCAAGCTGGACAGGGGTTCACTGAAGCTTTCTTT
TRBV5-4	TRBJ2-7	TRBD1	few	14	CASSLSRGRREQYF	TGTGCCAGCAGCTTGTCTAGGGGGCGCAGGGAGCAGTACTTC
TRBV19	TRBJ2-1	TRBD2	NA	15	CASTSTSGPLDEQFF	TGTGCCAGTACCTCGACTAGCGGGCCCTTAGATGAGCAGTTCTTC
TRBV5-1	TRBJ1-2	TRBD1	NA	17	CASSLVGGGFANYGYTF	TGCGCCAGCAGCTTGGTCGGAGGGGGCTTCGCTAACTATGGCTACACCTTC
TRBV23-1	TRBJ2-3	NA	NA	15	CASSQRAQGRDTQYF	TGCGCCAGCAGTCAGAGGGCACAGGGAAGAGATACGCAGTATTTT